Listed here are 26 T cell receptor beta chains from one sample, sequenced in a study of blood T cell repertoires in COVID-19 (TCRdb year 2020). The library was produced with the immunoSEQ multiplex PCR assay. TCRdb limited this immuneACCESS table to in-frame rearrangements with V and J called. A share of clones is missing; checked studies link under half to unresolved V genes, and the rest is unexplained. For this sample there are hundreds of thousands of clones; about 80% appear just once. Nearly 9% of the sample is taken by the ten largest. Source material: peripheral blood. The receptor source for this set is an elderly man with acute or convalescent COVID-19.

The rearrangement links TRBV9 to TRBJ2-2; no reliable D call. V lost 3 bases and J 4 bases, leaving 13 bases between the germline ends. The CDR3 totals 15 residues. Germline V CDR1 and CDR2: SGDLS, YYNGEE. CDR3 bases: TGTGCCAGCAGCGGGGCGCCCCGGCGCACCGGGGAGCTGTTTTTT. It codes for CASSGAPRRTGELFF. The full variable domain, with the rest looked up from reference TRBV9 and TRBJ2-2, is DSGVTQTPKHLITATGQRVTLRCSPRSGDLSVYWYQQSLDQGLQFLIQYYNGEERAKGNILERFSAQQFPDLHSELNLSSLELGDSALYFCASSGAPRRTGELFFGEGSRLTVL.

This chain links TRBV2 with TRBJ1-2; D not resolved. V was cut by 6 bases and J by 1 base, with 12 bases left in between. Germline V CDR1 and CDR2: SNHLY, FYNNEI. CDR3 size: 14 residues. CDR3 region: CASRARGLNYGYTF. In nucleotides, the CDR3 is TGTGCCAGCAGGGCCAGAGGACTTAACTATGGCTACACCTTC. The whole variable domain, remainder taken from reference TRBV2 and TRBJ1-2, is EPEVTQTPSHQVTQMGQEVILRCVPISNHLYFYWYRQILGQKVEFLVSFYNNEISEKSEIFDDQFSVERPDGSNFTLKIRSTKLEDSAMYFCASRARGLNYGYTFGSGTRLTVV.

The chain couples TRBV7-8 to TRBJ2-7, with D maybe TRBD1 (5 bases). V gave up 1 base and J gave up 1 base, with 8 bases separating them. The CDR3 is made up of 14 amino acids. Per the germline V gene, CDR1 is SGHVS and CDR2 is FQNEAQ. In DNA, the CDR3 is TGTGCCAGCAGCTTAGAAAGGGGTTCCTACGAGCAGTACTTC. This translates into CASSLERGSYEQYF.

A single count supports this clone. V gene TRBV11-2 combines with J gene TRBJ2-3, with 9 bases identical to TRBD2. Looked up from germline, CDR1 is SGHAT and CDR2 is FQNNGV. The V gene end was trimmed by 1 base and the J gene end by 2 bases; junction bases not matched to a gene: 4. This CDR3 contains 16 residues. CDR3 DNA sequence: TGTGCCAGCAGCTTAGGGCTAGCGGGGTCCACAGATACGCAGTATTTT. Amino acids: CASSLGLAGSTDTQYF.

In this sample, this clone turned up a few times. The chain carries TRBV7-9 and TRBJ2-3, with TRBD2 identical over 9 bases. Trimming took 3 bases from V and 4 from J; bases not matched to a gene: 8. Per germline, CDR1 SEHNR and CDR2 FQNEAQ (reference sequence). This CDR3 is 16 amino acids long. As DNA, the CDR3 is TGTGCCAGCAGCTTTTTAGGCGGGGGGGCGTCAGATACGCAGTATTTT. Its protein product is CASSFLGGGASDTQYF.

The V call is TRBV7-8, the J call TRBJ2-7; 9 bases align to TRBD1. This CDR3 has 16 amino acids. The germline V gene has CDR1 SGHVS and CDR2 FQNEAQ. The ends lost 5 bases at V and 6 bases at J; junction bases unmatched: 14. DNA of the CDR3: TGTGCCAGCAGCCCCCGTATGGGACAGGGAAGCGTCGAGCAGTACTTC. This encodes CASSPRMGQGSVEQYF.

V usage is TRBV6-5 and J usage is TRBJ1-1, with TRBD1 as a possible D gene (6 bases). Germline V gene data show CDR1 as MNHEY and CDR2 as SVGAGI. V dropped 2 bases and J dropped 5 bases, with 12 bases sitting between them. This CDR3 is 14 amino acids long. CDR3 region: CASSYEGGGTEAFF. DNA for the CDR3: TGTGCCAGCAGTTACGAGGGGGGGGGAACTGAAGCTTTCTTT.

The J gene is TRBJ2-5, the V gene TRBV24-1; a weak D match, TRBD2 (5 bases). Germline V CDR1 and CDR2: KGHDR, SFDVKD. V gave up 5 bases and J gave up 4 bases, with 10 bases separating them. This CDR3 has 13 residues. Here the CDR3 DNA reads TGTGCCACCAGTGCCACAGCGGTAGAGACCCAGTACTTC. Translation gives CATSATAVETQYF.

In its sample, this clone was seen once. CDR3 DNA sequence: TGTGCCAGCAGCGTCGACCGGACAGGGAGTTCACCCCTCCACTTT. Residues: CASSVDRTGSSPLHF. The chain joins TRBV7-2 to TRBJ1-6; 8 nucleotides align to TRBD1. V was clipped by 5 bases and J by 9 bases; unmatched bases: 9. This CDR3 region has 15 residues. CDR1 is SGHTA and CDR2 is FQGNSA in the germline V gene.

For the CDR3, the DNA is TGTGCCACCCTCGGGGGCGGGAGACCGGTCAATGAGCAGTTCTTC. This sequence encodes CATLGGGRPVNEQFF. The chain uses TRBV6-5 and TRBJ2-1; D is possibly TRBD2 (7 bases). V was cut by 10 bases and J by 6 bases, with 22 bases left in between. In germline, CDR1 is MNHEY, CDR2 SVGAGI. The CDR3 is 15 amino acids.

This clone was recorded a few times. This chain links TRBV21-1 with TRBJ1-5; TRBD1, as called in the table, went unchecked against the DNA. TRBV21-1 is a known pseudogene. The CDR3 has 16 residues. The CDR3 nucleotides are TGTGCCAGCCCGACAGGATCCATCGCCGTTGGTCAGCCCCAGCATTTT. Encoded protein: CASPTGSIAVGQPQHF.

The V gene is TRBV5-4, the J gene TRBJ2-6, with 7 bases identical to TRBD1. The CDR3 has 15 amino acids. The germline V gene has CDR1 SGHNT and CDR2 YYREEE (reference sequence). V gave up 4 bases and J gave up 2 bases; unmatched junction bases: 3. The CDR3 loop is CASSRTGAGANVLTF. CDR3 nucleotide sequence: TGTGCCAGCAGCCGTACAGGGGCTGGGGCCAACGTCCTGACTTTC.

This chain connects TRBV5-1 to TRBJ1-1; 10 bases are shared with TRBD1. V lost 4 bases and J lost 0; bases outside the gene matches: 3. Germline CDR1 SGHRS, CDR2 YFSETQ. The CDR3 is 15 residues long. CDR3: CASSQGQGMNTEAFF. In DNA form, the CDR3 reads TGCGCCAGCAGCCAGGGACAGGGGATGAACACTGAAGCTTTCTTT. Combining the CDR3 with reference TRBV5-1 and TRBJ1-1 gives the whole variable domain KAGVTQTPRYLIKTRGQQVTLSCSPISGHRSVSWYQQTPGQGLQFLFEYFSETQRNKGNFPGRFSGRQFSNSRSEMNVSTLELGDSALYLCASSQGQGMNTEAFFGQGTRLTVV.

CDR3 bases: TGTGCCAGTAGTATCGGGCAGGGGGCAACCCCTGGGGCCAACGTCCTGACTTTC. Residues: CASSIGQGATPGANVLTF. This chain joins TRBV19 and TRBJ2-6; TRBD1 aligns across 8 bases. Germline V gene data show CDR1 as LNHDA and CDR2 as SQIVND (reference sequence). The CDR3 length is 18 residues. Unmatched junction bases numbered 9, after V lost 3 bases and J lost 2 bases. The variable domain in full, with the rest retrieved from reference TRBV19 and TRBJ2-6, is DGGITQSPKYLFRKEGQNVTLSCEQNLNHDAMYWYRQDPGQGLRLIYYSQIVNDFQKGDIAEGYSVSREKKESFPLTVTSAQKNPTAFYLCASSIGQGATPGANVLTFGAGSRLTVL.

The sample holds a few counts of this clone. CDR3 residues: CASSETGADYEQYF. The CDR3 region has the DNA TGTGCCAGCAGCGAGACAGGGGCAGACTACGAGCAGTACTTC. This chain connects TRBV6-5 to TRBJ2-7; 8 nucleotides match TRBD1. Germline CDR1 and CDR2: MNHEY and SVGAGI. Trimming took 6 bases from V and 3 from J; bases not matched to a gene: 7. CDR3 length: 14 residues.

CDR3 in DNA: TGTGCCAGCAGCTTAGCGCTTGGGACAGGGGGGAGAGATACGCAGTATTTT. Translation gives CASSLALGTGGRDTQYF. The V gene is TRBV7-9, the J gene TRBJ2-3, with 11 bases matching TRBD1. The CDR3 covers 17 residues. V gave up 0 bases and J gave up 5 bases; unmatched junction bases: 7. Germline CDR1 is SEHNR and CDR2 is FQNEAQ (reference sequence).

V usage is TRBV6-6 and J usage is TRBJ1-2; D is perhaps TRBD1 (6 bases). Germline CDR1 MNHNY, CDR2 SVGAGI (reference sequence). The CDR3 is made up of 13 amino acids. V was shortened by 0 bases and J by 7 bases, with 9 bases between the two germline ends. In DNA, the CDR3 is TGTGCCAGCAGTTACTCATCAGGGGCTGGCTACACCTTC. This codes for CASSYSSGAGYTF.

This clone appeared once. The chain joins TRBV15 to TRBJ1-5, with D perhaps TRBD1 (6 bases). The germline V gene encodes CDR1 LNHNV and CDR2 YYDKDF (reference sequence). V was shortened by 6 bases and J by 0 bases, with 9 bases between the two germline ends. The CDR3 loop spans 14 amino acids. The CDR3 sequence is CATRQGHSNQPQHF. As DNA, the CDR3 is TGTGCCACCAGGCAGGGACATAGCAATCAGCCCCAGCATTTT. Filled out from reference TRBV15 and TRBJ1-5, the complete variable domain reads DAMVIQNPRYQVTQFGKPVTLSCSQTLNHNVMYWYQQKSSQAPKLLFHYYDKDFNNEADTPDNFQSRRPNTSFCFLDIRSPGLGDTAMYLCATRQGHSNQPQHFGDGTRLSIL.

The chain couples TRBV5-1 to TRBJ2-7; 8 bases line up with TRBD2. This CDR3 comprises 15 residues. Losses at the gene ends were 0 bases for V and 2 bases for J; bases not matched to a gene: 4. Germline CDR1 reads SGHRS; CDR2 reads YFSETQ. This CDR3 reads CASSLGGAGAYEQYF. For the CDR3, the DNA is TGCGCCAGCAGCTTGGGGGGAGCGGGAGCCTACGAGCAGTACTTC.

The V and J genes are TRBV7-2 and TRBJ1-3; D remains ambiguous. The germline V gene encodes CDR1 SGHTA and CDR2 FQGNSA. V lost 5 bases to trimming and J lost 0 bases, with 8 bases between them. The CDR3 length is 14 residues. CDR3 nucleotides: TGTGCCAGCAGCCCCCGAGCCTCTGGAAACACCATATATTTT. It encodes CASSPRASGNTIYF.

The chain carries TRBV27 and TRBJ2-1; TRBD1 matches 10 bases. Germline V lookup: CDR1 MNHEY, CDR2 SMNVEV (reference sequence). This CDR3 is built from 15 residues. The trim removed 3 bases at V and 10 bases at J, leaving 9 bases unmatched. The CDR3 protein is CASSFWDRGRGEQFF. The CDR3 region has the DNA TGTGCCAGCAGTTTTTGGGACAGGGGCCGAGGGGAGCAGTTCTTC.

This chain joins TRBV5-4 and TRBJ1-6, with TRBD1 as a possible D gene (5 bases). Trimming left V 4 bases short and J 8 bases short, with 16 bases between. CDR3 length equals 15 residues. The germline CDR1 and CDR2 sequences are SGHNT and YYREEE (reference sequence). CDR3 sequence: CASSVGGLYDSPLHF. The CDR3 DNA reads as TGTGCCAGCAGCGTTGGGGGGTTATACGATTCACCCCTCCACTTT.

The chain combines TRBV3-1 (or the pseudogene TRBV3-2) with TRBJ2-1; D gene ambiguous. V was cut by 1 base and J by 4 bases, with 14 bases left in between. CDR1 and CDR2 (germline): LGHDT, YNNKEL (reference sequence). This CDR3 is 16 amino acids long. The CDR3 here is CASSQAPSVVYNEQFF. Written as DNA, the CDR3 is TGTGCCAGCAGCCAAGCCCCCAGCGTGGTATACAATGAGCAGTTCTTC.

The rearrangement links TRBV4-1 to TRBJ1-5; TRBD1 agrees at 7 bases. The germline gives CDR1 MGHRA, CDR2 YSYEKL. The CDR3 covers 16 residues. After removal of 3 bases from V and 7 bases from J, the junction contained 12 bases not matched to a gene. This CDR3 reads CASSHEMTGPRQPQHF. The CDR3, as DNA: TGCGCCAGCAGCCACGAGATGACAGGGCCGAGGCAGCCCCAGCATTTT.

This chain connects TRBV4-1 to TRBJ2-6; D remains ambiguous. Trimming removed 0 bases at V and 4 bases at J, with 10 bases between. The CDR3 totals 16 residues. CDR1 is MGHRA and CDR2 is YSYEKL in the germline V gene. The CDR3 nucleotides read TGCGCCAGCAGCCAAGAAGGCAGGATGGGGGCCAACGTCCTGACTTTC. This gives the protein CASSQEGRMGANVLTF.

V and J are TRBV6-1 and TRBJ2-7; TRBD1 is a possible D gene (5 bases). The CDR3 spans 16 residues. Germline V gene data show CDR1 as MNHNS and CDR2 as SASEGT. V shed 1 base and J shed 6 bases, with 19 bases lying between them. The CDR3 region is CASSEGGRQILREQYF. The CDR3 region has the DNA TGTGCCAGCAGTGAAGGAGGTCGACAGATCCTGCGCGAGCAGTACTTC.